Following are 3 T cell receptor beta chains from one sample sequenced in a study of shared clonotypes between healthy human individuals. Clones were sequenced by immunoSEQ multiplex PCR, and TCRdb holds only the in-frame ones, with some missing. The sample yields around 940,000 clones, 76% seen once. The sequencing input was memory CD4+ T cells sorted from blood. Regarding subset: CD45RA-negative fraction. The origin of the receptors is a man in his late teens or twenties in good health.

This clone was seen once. This CDR3 is CASSSGTYGYTF. The DNA for the CDR3 is TGTGCCAGCAGCTCAGGGACCTATGGCTACACCTTC. V usage is TRBV7-8 and J usage is TRBJ1-2; maybe TRBD1 (5 bases). The germline V gene encodes CDR1 SGHVS and CDR2 FQNEAQ. Trimming left V 4 bases short and J 4 bases short, with 7 bases between. The CDR3 is made up of 12 amino acids.

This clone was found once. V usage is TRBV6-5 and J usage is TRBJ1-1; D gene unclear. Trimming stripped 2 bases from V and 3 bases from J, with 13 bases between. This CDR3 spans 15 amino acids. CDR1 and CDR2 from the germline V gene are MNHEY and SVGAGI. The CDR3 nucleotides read TGTGCCAGCAGTTACAGGCCAGTAAGGTACACTGAAGCTTTCTTT. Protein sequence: CASSYRPVRYTEAFF.

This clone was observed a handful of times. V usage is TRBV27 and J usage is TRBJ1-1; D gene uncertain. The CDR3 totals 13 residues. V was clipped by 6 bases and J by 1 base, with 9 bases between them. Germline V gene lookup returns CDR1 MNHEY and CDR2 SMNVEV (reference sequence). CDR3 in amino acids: CASSFQENTEAFF. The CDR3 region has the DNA TGTGCCAGCAGCTTCCAAGAGAACACTGAAGCTTTCTTT.